One T cell receptor beta chain is described in this entry. Its antigen is not identified. In germline, CDR1 is MDHEN, CDR2 SYDVKM. The CDR3 length is 15 residues. V gave up 6 bases and J gave up 3 bases; unmatched junction bases: 7. Template switching added a universal primer site, and cDNA bore unique molecular identifiers. MiXCR, applied by TCRdb to the 5' RACE reads, yields one record per CDR3 protein. Here the sample spans over 550,000 distinct CDR3 sequences, about 7% being singletons. These data come from a study of identical twins. Study-wide results and limits: Invariant MAIT and iNKT cells could partly confound zero-insertion analyses. Abundant cord blood beta clonotypes carried fewer insertions; memory repertoires showed none.

The sample was also linked to a second study, of yellow fever vaccine responses in identical twins. As that study records: The T cell response to vaccination in identical twins was reportedly partly convergent and partly personalized.

The sequence derives from a woman between 18 and 29 years old in good health. What was sequenced was PBMCs. The chain joins TRBV28 to TRBJ2-1; 8 nucleotides align to TRBD2. For the CDR3, the DNA is TGTGCCAGCAGGAACTCGGGGGGGGACTACAATGAGCAGTTCTTC. It specifies CASRNSGGDYNEQFF.